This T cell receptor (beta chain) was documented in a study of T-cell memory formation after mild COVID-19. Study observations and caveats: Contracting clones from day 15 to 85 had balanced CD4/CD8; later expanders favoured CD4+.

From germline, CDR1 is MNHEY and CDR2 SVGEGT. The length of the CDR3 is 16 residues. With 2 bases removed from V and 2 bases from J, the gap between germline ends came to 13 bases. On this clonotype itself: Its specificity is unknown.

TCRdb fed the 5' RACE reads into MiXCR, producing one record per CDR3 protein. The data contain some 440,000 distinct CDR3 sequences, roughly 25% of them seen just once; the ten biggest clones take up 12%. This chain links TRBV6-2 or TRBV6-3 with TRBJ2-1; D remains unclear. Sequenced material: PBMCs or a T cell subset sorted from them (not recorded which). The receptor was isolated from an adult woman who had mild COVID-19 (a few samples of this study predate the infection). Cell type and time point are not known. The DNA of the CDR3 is TGTGCCAGCAGTTACGCAAAGGTAAAAACCTACAATGAGCAGTTCTTC. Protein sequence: CASSYAKVKTYNEQFF.